This TCR beta chain appears in the sequencing data of a study of response to subunit inactivated influenza vaccine. The CDR3 has 16 amino acids. Germline V CDR1 and CDR2: KGHDR, SFDVKD. Between the trimmed V and J ends, which lost 5 bases and 3 bases, there was a span of 16 bases. Worth noting for this clonotype: No antigen is known for it.

TCRdb fed the RT-PCR reads into MiXCR, producing one record per CDR3 protein. The sample holds about 650,000 distinct CDR3 sequences, roughly 14% seen once. Broader study findings: That few new T cells are recruited by each seasonal influenza vaccination was the authors' suggestion.

This specimen was PBMCs from blood, taken about 11 days after vaccination. This chain links TRBV24-1 with TRBJ2-1, with a weak D call TRBD1 (5 bases). This TCR was sampled from a man aged 50 or older who received an inactivated influenza vaccine. The CDR3 protein is CATSGMSQGYYNEQFF. CDR3 DNA sequence: TGTGCCACCAGTGGAATGAGTCAGGGCTACTACAATGAGCAGTTCTTC.